This TCR beta chain was observed in a study of blood T cells in healthy people across ages. Losses at the gene ends were 3 bases for V and 1 base for J; bases not matched to a gene: 6. Germline-derived CDR1 and CDR2 are DFQATT and SNEGSKA (reference sequence). The CDR3 runs 16 residues. Primed by a sample-barcoded 5' primer and a J-beta primer mix, a second PCR proceeded for about 6 to 12 cycles. TCRdb independently ran MiXCR on the 5' RACE reads; one entry per CDR3 protein. This sample yields fewer than 2,000,000 distinct CDR3 sequences, of which about two fifths are seen a single time; 23% belongs to the top ten.

This receptor was identified in a human donor in good health. V is TRBV20-1 and J is TRBJ2-2, with 9 bases aligning to TRBD2. Sequencing was carried out using blood. The CDR3 loop is CSASGSGGWNTGELFF. The CDR3 region has the DNA TGCAGTGCTAGTGGTAGCGGGGGCTGGAACACCGGGGAGCTGTTTTTT.